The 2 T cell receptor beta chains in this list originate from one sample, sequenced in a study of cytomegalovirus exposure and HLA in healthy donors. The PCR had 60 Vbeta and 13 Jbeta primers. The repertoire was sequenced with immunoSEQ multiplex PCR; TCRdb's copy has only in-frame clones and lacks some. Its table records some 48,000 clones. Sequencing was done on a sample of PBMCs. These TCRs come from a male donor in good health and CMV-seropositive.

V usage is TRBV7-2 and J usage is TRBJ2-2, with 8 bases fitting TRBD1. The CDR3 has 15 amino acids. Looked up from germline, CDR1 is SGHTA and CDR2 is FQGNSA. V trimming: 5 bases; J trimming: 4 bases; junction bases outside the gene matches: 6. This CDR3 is CASSLAGGATGELFF. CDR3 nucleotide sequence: TGTGCCAGCAGCCTCGCAGGGGGCGCCACCGGGGAGCTGTTTTTT.

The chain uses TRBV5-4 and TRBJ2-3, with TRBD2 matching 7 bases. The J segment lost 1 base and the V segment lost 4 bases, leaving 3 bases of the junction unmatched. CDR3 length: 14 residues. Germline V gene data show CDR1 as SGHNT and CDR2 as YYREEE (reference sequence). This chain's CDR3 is CASSHSGRTDTQYF. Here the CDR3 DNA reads TGTGCCAGCAGCCATAGCGGGCGCACAGATACGCAGTATTTT.